This T cell receptor (beta chain) was captured in a study of blood T cell repertoires in COVID-19. Study summary: Acute and convalescent COVID-19 specimens originated in the United States, Italy and Spain. PBMCs, B-cell-depleted T cells, or T cells provided the cDNA or gDNA that made up the material.

Authors' processing steps: Nucleated cell counts were estimated from reference gene primer amplification. The assay was immunoSEQ multiplex PCR, and TCRdb's table has in-frame clones only and misses some. V, J and clone size are those of that table, while D and trimming were read from the DNA. The data hold roughly 86,000 clones, with 80% observed a single time. J was trimmed by 8 bases and V by 5 bases; bases with no gene match: 8. The V gene's germline CDR1 is SGHTA and CDR2 FQGTGA. The length of the CDR3 is 15 residues. This clonotype was sampled from a middle-aged man who had recovered from COVID-19. The sample was peripheral blood. The J gene is TRBJ1-6, the V gene TRBV7-3, with TRBD1 matching 8 bases. CDR3 protein: CASSTRQGRDSPLHF. The CDR3 nucleotides are TGTGCCAGCAGCACTCGACAGGGGCGAGATTCACCCCTCCACTTT.